The 27 T cell receptor beta chains reported below all come from one sample, sequenced in a study of identifying expanded T cells in peripheral blood. The method was immunoSEQ multiplex PCR; TCRdb's version includes in-frame clones alone and lacks a portion of them. Of 100,000 or so clones in the sample, about 87% were seen once. Specimen: blood. Receptor source: a person between 18 and 70 years old in good health.

The chain links TRBV6-6 to TRBJ2-1; D could derive from TRBD1 or TRBD2 (5 bases each). V dropped 5 bases and J dropped 3 bases, with 11 bases sitting between them. This CDR3 region has 14 residues. Germline lookup yields CDR1 MNHNY and CDR2 SVGAGI (reference sequence). The CDR3 protein is CASSRGRFYNEQFF. For the CDR3, the DNA is TGTGCCAGCAGTAGGGGACGGTTCTACAATGAGCAGTTCTTC.

This chain joins TRBV20-1 and TRBJ1-2, with D possibly matching TRBD1 (5 bases). Looked up from germline, CDR1 is DFQATT and CDR2 is SNEGSKA (reference sequence). The length of the CDR3 is 11 residues. Trimming removed 6 bases from V and 3 bases from J, with 8 bases in between. The CDR3 bases are TGCAGTGCCGGACATGACTATGGCTACACCTTC. Residues: CSAGHDYGYTF.

This clone occurred once. J is TRBJ1-6 and V is TRBV7-2, with D hard to call. This CDR3 comprises 17 residues. V gave up 8 bases and J gave up 0 bases, with 17 bases separating them. Germline V gene lookup returns CDR1 SGHTA and CDR2 FQGNSA. The CDR3 DNA reads as TGTGCCAGCGACGACGGGAGATTCAGCTCCTATAATTCACCCCTCCACTTT. Translated, it gives CASDDGRFSSYNSPLHF.

The V gene is TRBV6-5, the J gene TRBJ1-1; TRBD1 might be the D (6 bases). The germline V gene has CDR1 MNHEY and CDR2 SVGAGI. The CDR3 has 12 residues. V lost 2 bases and J 11 bases, leaving 12 bases between the germline ends. The CDR3 DNA reads TGTGCCAGCAGTTACGGGGGGGCTGGGGCTTTCTTT. Its translation: CASSYGGAGAFF.

V and J are TRBV15 and TRBJ1-1, with D unresolved. CDR3 length: 14 residues. Germline V gene sequence: CDR1 LNHNV, CDR2 YYDKDF (reference sequence). Trimming took off 3 bases at V and 0 bases at J, with 8 bases between the two ends. CDR3 nucleotides: TGTGCCACCAGCAGCTATCTCATGAACACTGAAGCTTTCTTT. Its protein is CATSSYLMNTEAFF.

The chain recombines TRBV19 with TRBJ1-1; D gene unclear. Germline CDR1 reads LNHDA; CDR2 reads SQIVND (reference sequence). This CDR3 region has 13 residues. The V gene lost 10 bases and the J gene lost 1 base, with 13 bases spanning the gap. CDR3 DNA: TGTGCCATCAGCGGCTTAAGGAACACTGAAGCTTTCTTT. This encodes CAISGLRNTEAFF.

The rearrangement joins TRBV7-9 to TRBJ2-1; TRBD2 agrees at 7 bases. The CDR3 totals 16 residues. From germline, CDR1 is SEHNR and CDR2 FQNEAQ (reference sequence). J lost 9 bases, V lost 4 bases, and 15 bases had no gene match. The CDR3 here is CASSSTSAQTLGEQFF. The CDR3 DNA reads as TGTGCCAGCAGCTCTACTAGCGCTCAAACCCTGGGTGAGCAGTTCTTC.

The chain recombines TRBV18 with TRBJ2-1, with no clear D. Germline CDR1 is KGHSH and CDR2 is LQKENI. This CDR3 contains 13 residues. Trimming pared 4 bases from V and 6 bases from J, leaving 10 bases between. Here the CDR3 DNA reads TGTGCCAGCTCACTTCGGCGCGGCAATGAGCAGTTCTTC. This encodes CASSLRRGNEQFF. The full variable domain, rest sourced from reference TRBV18 and TRBJ2-1, is NAGVMQNPRHLVRRRGQEARLRCSPMKGHSHVYWYRQLPEEGLKFMVYLQKENIIDESGMPKERFSAEFPKEGPSILRIQQVVRGDSAAYFCASSLRRGNEQFFGPGTRLTVL.

The rearrangement uses TRBV6-6 and TRBJ1-1; tentative D call: TRBD1 (6 bases). The germline V gene has CDR1 MNHNY and CDR2 SVGAGI (reference sequence). Trimming cost V 4 bases and J 1 base, with 7 bases left between them. The CDR3 has 13 residues. Here the CDR3 reads CASSSTGNTEAFF. In DNA form, the CDR3 reads TGTGCCAGCAGTTCGACAGGGAACACTGAAGCTTTCTTT.

This clone was recorded only once. The J gene is TRBJ2-3, the V gene TRBV12-5; 9 bases agree with TRBD2. Germline V gene lookup returns CDR1 LGHNT and CDR2 FRNRAP. The length of the CDR3 is 17 residues. The junction had 8 bases not matched to a gene; V was cut back by 3 bases and J by 1 base. As DNA, the CDR3 is TGTGCTAGTGGTTTCCGAACTAGCGGGCTCCGCACAGATACGCAGTATTTT. Translation: CASGFRTSGLRTDTQYF.

This chain uses TRBV9 with TRBJ2-5; weak D call: TRBD2 (7 bases). Between the trimmed V and J ends, which lost 1 base and 2 bases, there was a span of 18 bases. This CDR3 region has 17 residues. CDR1 and CDR2 from the germline V gene are SGDLS and YYNGEE. The CDR3 loop is CASSVSGRGPLQETQYF. DNA for the CDR3: TGTGCCAGCAGCGTATCGGGGCGGGGGCCCCTTCAAGAGACCCAGTACTTC.

This chain joins TRBV5-4 and TRBJ2-7; perhaps TRBD1 as D (6 bases). The germline gives CDR1 SGHNT, CDR2 YYREEE (reference sequence). V lost 0 bases to trimming and J lost 4 bases, with 14 bases between them. This CDR3 has 15 amino acids. CDR3 residues: CASSLAAGQFYEQYF. CDR3 nucleotides: TGTGCCAGCAGCTTGGCCGCAGGACAGTTTTACGAGCAGTACTTC.

The rearrangement links TRBV19 to TRBJ1-1; 9 bases align to TRBD1. Germline V lookup: CDR1 LNHDA, CDR2 SQIVND (reference sequence). The CDR3 is 13 residues long. Losses at the gene ends were 8 bases for V and 6 bases for J; bases not matched to a gene: 7. CDR3: CASVRDRGAEAFF. Here the CDR3 DNA reads TGTGCCAGTGTACGAGACAGGGGGGCTGAAGCTTTCTTT.

The CDR3 nucleotides read TGTGCCAGCAGTGCCGGGACTAGCGCCCAAGAGACCCAGTACTTC. Encoded protein: CASSAGTSAQETQYF. V is TRBV25-1 and J is TRBJ2-5; 10 nucleotides agree with TRBD2. Germline V lookup: CDR1 MGHDK, CDR2 SYGVNS. The ends lost 4 bases at V and 1 base at J; junction bases unmatched: 3. This CDR3 contains 15 residues.

The chain is built from TRBV27 and TRBJ1-1; unclear D gene. The CDR3 sequence is 15 residues long. Deletions cut 4 bases from V and 0 bases from J, with 12 bases between. Germline V gives CDR1 MNHEY, CDR2 SMNVEV (reference sequence). The CDR3 DNA is TGTGCCAGCAGTTCTTTGGGGATTGTGAACACTGAAGCTTTCTTT. The encoded protein is CASSSLGIVNTEAFF.

The CDR3 bases are TGCGCCAGCAGCCAAAGATCAGGATTACCTAATCAGCCCCAGCATTTT. Its protein is CASSQRSGLPNQPQHF. The V call is TRBV4-1, the J call TRBJ1-5, with D unresolved. Germline V gene sequence: CDR1 MGHRA, CDR2 YSYEKL. This CDR3 comprises 16 residues. The ends were cut back, 2 bases at V and 4 bases at J, with 15 bases in the middle.

J is TRBJ1-2 and V is TRBV4-2, with TRBD1 as a possible D gene (5 bases). The germline V and J ends were trimmed by 0 bases and 0 bases, with 14 bases remaining between them. The CDR3 extends over 17 amino acids. Germline-derived CDR1 and CDR2 are LGHNA and YNFKEQ. CDR3 loop: CASSQDEAGLANYGYTF. CDR3 nucleotide sequence: TGTGCCAGCAGCCAAGATGAGGCGGGGCTCGCTAACTATGGCTACACCTTC.

The rearrangement joins TRBV6-4 to TRBJ1-1, with D unclear. The CDR3 covers 13 residues. Germline lookup yields CDR1 MRHNA and CDR2 SNTAGT. Trimming removed 2 bases from V and 9 bases from J, with 13 bases in between. The CDR3 DNA sequence: TGTGCCAGCAGTGACAGGGATGGGGAGAAAGCTTTCTTT. Amino acids: CASSDRDGEKAFF.

The rearrangement links TRBV20-1 to TRBJ2-1, with D unclear. CDR3 length equals 11 residues. Per the germline V gene, CDR1 is DFQATT and CDR2 is SNEGSKA (reference sequence). Between the trimmed V and J ends, which lost 1 base and 4 bases, there was a span of 2 bases. Here the CDR3 reads CSARVYNEQFF. The CDR3 region has the DNA TGCAGTGCTAGAGTTTACAATGAGCAGTTCTTC.

V usage is TRBV5-1 and J usage is TRBJ2-3, with D hard to call. Per germline, CDR1 SGHRS and CDR2 YFSETQ. The V gene lost 0 bases and the J gene lost 6 bases, with 8 bases spanning the gap. The CDR3 is 13 residues long. The CDR3 nucleotides are TGCGCCAGCAGCTTGGCGTGGGGTGATACGCAGTATTTT. This sequence encodes CASSLAWGDTQYF.

The chain employs TRBV7-6 and TRBJ2-2, with a possible D match to TRBD2 (7 bases). The CDR3 length is 19 residues. With 1 base removed from V and 6 bases from J, the gap between germline ends came to 24 bases. Germline V gene lookup returns CDR1 SGHVS and CDR2 FNYEAQ. The DNA for the CDR3 is TGTGCCAGCAGCTTAGTCGCCGGGGGCCCGGGGGGCTTTTCCGGGGAGCTGTTTTTT. This translates into CASSLVAGGPGGFSGELFF.

The chain recombines TRBV29-1 with TRBJ2-1, with D hard to call. V was cut by 8 bases and J by 5 bases, with 19 bases left in between. The CDR3 length is 14 residues. Germline V lookup: CDR1 SQVTM, CDR2 ANQGSEA. CDR3 coding DNA: TGCAGCCTCTCCCTCGCGGTTTTGGACAATGAGCAGTTCTTC. Residues: CSLSLAVLDNEQFF.

V and J are TRBV2 and TRBJ2-4; 7 bases align to TRBD2. This CDR3 has 14 amino acids. Per germline, CDR1 SNHLY and CDR2 FYNNEI. The J segment lost 8 bases and the V segment lost 4 bases, leaving 8 bases of the junction unmatched. The CDR3 region is CASSGTGGRYIQYF. The CDR3 coding sequence is TGTGCCAGCAGTGGAACGGGAGGCAGGTACATTCAGTACTTC.

CDR3 sequence (DNA): TGTGCCAGCAGCTTAAACAGGGGGCTTGCCAAAAACATTCAGTACTTC. Translation gives CASSLNRGLAKNIQYF. The chain couples TRBV11-3 to TRBJ2-4, with TRBD1 matching over 9 bases. The length of the CDR3 is 16 residues. CDR1 is SGHNT and CDR2 is YENEEA in the germline V gene. The V and J ends lost 2 bases and 1 base, in that order; junction bases with no gene match: 3.

CDR3 sequence reads: CASSPSRATPYNEQFF. The CDR3 DNA is TGTGCCAGTAGTCCAAGCCGGGCTACGCCTTACAATGAGCAGTTCTTC. The chain combines TRBV19 with TRBJ2-1; D is undetermined. V was trimmed by 5 bases and J by 4 bases, leaving 18 bases between them. Germline V gene data show CDR1 as LNHDA and CDR2 as SQIVND (reference sequence). CDR3 length: 16 residues. Based on the CDR3 plus reference TRBV19 and TRBJ2-1, the full variable domain is DGGITQSPKYLFRKEGQNVTLSCEQNLNHDAMYWYRQDPGQGLRLIYYSQIVNDFQKGDIAEGYSVSREKKESFPLTVTSAQKNPTAFYLCASSPSRATPYNEQFFGPGTRLTVL.

V gene TRBV5-1 combines with J gene TRBJ2-5; D gene ambiguous. The CDR3 has 12 residues. V gave up 1 base and J gave up 3 bases, with 4 bases separating them. Germline V gene data show CDR1 as SGHRS and CDR2 as YFSETQ. The CDR3 nucleotides are TGCGCCAGCAGCTTGTATGAAGAGACCCAGTACTTC. Encoded protein: CASSLYEETQYF.

The gene calls are TRBV7-9 and TRBJ1-1; D perhaps matches TRBD1 (5 bases). Trimming stripped 5 bases from V and 5 bases from J, with 15 bases between. CDR3 length equals 14 residues. CDR1 and CDR2 from the germline V gene are SEHNR and FQNEAQ (reference sequence). CDR3 region: CASSPSGRGTEAFF. The CDR3 nucleotides are TGTGCCAGCAGCCCCTCGGGGAGGGGAACTGAAGCTTTCTTT.